This TCR beta chain was found in a study of T cell repertoires in cytomegalovirus infection. Whole-study context: Based on public TCR beta signatures, there were indications of CMV infection and of a matching HLA type. Broader study findings: CMV carriers having the relevant HLA were flagged by cumulative public TCR beta family frequency.

TCRdb independently ran MiXCR on the reads; one entry per CDR3 protein. The table lists 49,000 or so distinct CDR3 sequences, roughly a fifth of them singletons. This clonotype occurred many times. What it recognizes is unknown. Germline V gene data show CDR1 as MNHEY and CDR2 as SVGAGI. J was trimmed by 6 bases and V by 5 bases; bases with no gene match: 6. The CDR3 contains 14 residues. The rearrangement links TRBV6-5 to TRBJ2-3, with 9 positions matching TRBD1. The sequence came from a human donor in good health (CMV status not recorded). Some clones in this sample may be carry-over from other donors' samples. Sequences were derived from CD8+ T cells from cultured PBMCs, sampled from culture after CMV antigen stimulation. The CDR3 nucleotides read TGTGCCAGCAGTCAGGGACAGGGATTGGATACGCAGTATTTT. Translated, it gives CASSQGQGLDTQYF.